The source of this TCR beta chain is a study of blood T cells in healthy people across ages. Overall study: There was about one barcoded beta molecule captured by template switching per two T cells.

Points on this clonotype: One junction end disagrees with the germline gene, perhaps due to a read error.

For the second PCR, which ran for roughly 7 to 11 cycles, a sample-barcoded 5' primer and a J-beta primer mix were used. Every cDNA molecule bore a tag from a template-switch adaptor containing 12 random nucleotides. TCRdb re-called the 5' RACE reads through MiXCR, storing one row per CDR3 protein. The sample carries about 1.1 million distinct CDR3 sequences, less than 45% recorded once. The people who gave samples were healthy Caucasians from Russia, aged roughly 6 to 100. This CDR3 spans 16 amino acids. CDR1 and CDR2 from the germline V gene are LGHNA and YSLEER. This rearrangement joins TRBV4-3 to TRBJ2-3; 8 nucleotides align to TRBD2. Material: blood. This clonotype originated in a man aged 18 to 35 in good health. The CDR3 DNA reads TGCGCCAACAGCCAAGATCCGGGGGGGGCCGCAGATACGCAGTATTTT. Translating it yields CANSQDPGGAADTQYF.